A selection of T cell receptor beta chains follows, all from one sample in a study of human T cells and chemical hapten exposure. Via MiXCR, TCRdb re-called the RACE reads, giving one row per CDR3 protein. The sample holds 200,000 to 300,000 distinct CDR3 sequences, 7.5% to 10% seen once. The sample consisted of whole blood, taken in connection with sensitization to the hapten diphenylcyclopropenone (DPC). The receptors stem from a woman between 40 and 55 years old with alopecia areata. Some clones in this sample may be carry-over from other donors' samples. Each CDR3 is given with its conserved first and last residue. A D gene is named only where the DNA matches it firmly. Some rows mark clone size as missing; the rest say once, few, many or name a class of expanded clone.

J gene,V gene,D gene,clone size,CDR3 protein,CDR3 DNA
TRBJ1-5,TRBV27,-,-,CASSLLGGNQPQHF,TGTGCCAGCAGTTTATTGGGAGGCAATCAGCCCCAGCATTTT
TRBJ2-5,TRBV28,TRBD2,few,CASSPGTSGSRRETQYF,TGTGCCAGCAGTCCTGGGACTAGCGGGAGTAGGAGAGAGACCCAGTACTTC
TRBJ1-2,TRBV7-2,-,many,CASSLDHQLGYTF,TGTGCCAGCAGCTTAGATCACCAGTTGGGCTACACCTTC
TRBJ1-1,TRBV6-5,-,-,CASSYSRSGIGNTEAFF,TGTGCCAGCAGTTACTCGAGGTCAGGGATTGGCAACACTGAAGCTTTCTTT
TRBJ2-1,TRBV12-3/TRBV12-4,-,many,CASSLRDNAYNEQFF,TGTGCCAGCAGTTTGAGGGACAATGCCTACAATGAGCAGTTCTTC
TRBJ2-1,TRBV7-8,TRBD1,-,CASSYQIPGTEIF,TGTGCCAGCAGCTACCAAATACCCGGGACAGAAATCTTC
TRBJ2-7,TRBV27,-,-,CASSLSGQLMNYEQYF,TGTGCCAGCAGTTTATCAGGCCAGCTCATGAATTACGAGCAGTACTTC
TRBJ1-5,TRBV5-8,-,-,CASSLNTPSQPQHF,TGTGCCAGCTCCCTCAACACACCAAGTCAGCCCCAGCATTTT
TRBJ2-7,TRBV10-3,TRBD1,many,CATQGQSTYEQYF,TGTGCCACCCAGGGACAGTCCACCTACGAGCAGTACTTC
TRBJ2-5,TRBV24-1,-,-,CATSDFLETQYF,TGTGCCACCAGTGATTTCTTGGAGACCCAGTACTTC
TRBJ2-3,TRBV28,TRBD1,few,CASGQGRTWGSTQYF,TGTGCCAGTGGACAGGGAAGGACGTGGGGGAGTACGCAGTATTTT
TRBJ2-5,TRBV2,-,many,CASSERGRVETQYF,TGTGCCAGCAGTGAAAGGGGTAGGGTTGAGACCCAGTACTTC
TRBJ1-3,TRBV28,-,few,CASSLGGIPGYAGNTIYF,TGTGCCAGCAGTTTGGGGGGGATCCCAGGGTACGCTGGAAACACCATATATTTT
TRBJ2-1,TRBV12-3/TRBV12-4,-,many,CASSPGGGTGIQFF,TGTGCCAGCAGTCCGGGCGGGGGGACAGGGATACAGTTCTTC
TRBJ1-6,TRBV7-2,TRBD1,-,CASRVPGQGGSPLHF,TGTGCCAGCAGGGTACCGGGACAGGGGGGTTCACCCCTCCACTTT
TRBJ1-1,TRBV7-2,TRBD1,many,CASRTGISGNTEAFF,TGTGCCAGCCGGACAGGGATTTCCGGGAACACTGAAGCTTTCTTT
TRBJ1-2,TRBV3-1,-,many,CASSQDRTYGYTF,TGTGCCAGCAGCCAAGACAGGACCTATGGCTACACCTTC
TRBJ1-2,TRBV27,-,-,CASSLFPGYGYTF,TGTGCCAGCAGTTTATTTCCGGGCTATGGCTACACCTTC
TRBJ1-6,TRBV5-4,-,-,CASSLEWGNSPLHF,TGTGCCAGCAGCTTGGAGTGGGGTAATTCACCCCTCCACTTT
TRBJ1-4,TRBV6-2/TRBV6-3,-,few,CASSKQGTGEKLFF,TGTGCCAGCAGTAAGCAGGGGACCGGTGAAAAACTGTTTTTT
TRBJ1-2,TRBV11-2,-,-,CASSLRTNYGYTF,TGTGCCAGCAGCTTAAGGACTAACTATGGCTACACCTTC
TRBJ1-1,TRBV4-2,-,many,CASSQAGNTEAFF,TGTGCCAGCAGCCAGGCGGGGAACACTGAAGCTTTCTTT
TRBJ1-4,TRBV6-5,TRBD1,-,CASRPGTELFLPINEKLFF,TGTGCCAGCAGACCCGGGACAGAGTTATTTCTCCCGATTAATGAAAAACTGTTTTTT
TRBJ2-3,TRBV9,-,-,CASRKGGQGPDTQYF,TGTGCCAGCAGGAAAGGGGGGCAGGGTCCAGATACGCAGTATTTT
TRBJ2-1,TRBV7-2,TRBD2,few,CASSLGLARSYNEQFF,TGTGCCAGCAGCTTAGGACTAGCGAGGTCCTACAATGAGCAGTTCTTC
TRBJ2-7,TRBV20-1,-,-,CSARDLSATLEQYF,TGCAGTGCTAGAGACTTATCGGCTACATTGGAGCAGTACTTC
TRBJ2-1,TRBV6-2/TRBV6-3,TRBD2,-,CASSTGLAAVYNEQFF,TGTGCCAGCAGTACGGGACTAGCGGCCGTCTACAATGAGCAGTTCTTC
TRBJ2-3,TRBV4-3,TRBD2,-,CASSQASGSVPPTDTQYF,TGCGCCAGCAGCCAAGCCAGCGGGAGTGTCCCTCCCACAGATACGCAGTATTTT
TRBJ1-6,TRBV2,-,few,CASSPIQGVNSPLHF,TGTGCCAGCAGTCCGATACAGGGCGTCAATTCACCCCTCCACTTT
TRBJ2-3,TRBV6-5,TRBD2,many,CASSYSREYPDTQYF,TGTGCCAGCAGTTACTCGCGGGAGTACCCAGATACGCAGTATTTT
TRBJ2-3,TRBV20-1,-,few,CSASAPDDTSTDTQYF,TGCAGTGCTAGTGCCCCGGACGATACAAGCACAGATACGCAGTATTTT
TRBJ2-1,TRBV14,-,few,CASSQDWYNEQFF,TGTGCCAGCAGCCAAGATTGGTACAATGAGCAGTTCTTC
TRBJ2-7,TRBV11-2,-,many,CASSLVNNEQYF,TGTGCCAGCAGCTTAGTTAACAACGAGCAGTACTTC
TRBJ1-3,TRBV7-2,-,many,CASSLGDLSGNTIYF,TGTGCCAGCAGCCTTGGGGATCTCTCTGGAAACACCATATATTTT
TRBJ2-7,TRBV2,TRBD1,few,CASRAGTGSYEQYF,TGTGCCAGCAGAGCCGGGACAGGGTCCTACGAGCAGTACTTC
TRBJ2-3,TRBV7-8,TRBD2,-,CASSPMSGRFSDTQYF,TGTGCCAGCAGCCCCATGAGCGGGAGATTCTCAGATACGCAGTATTTT
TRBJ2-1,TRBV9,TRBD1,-,CASGVWDREYNEQFF,TGTGCCAGCGGCGTTTGGGACAGGGAATACAATGAGCAGTTCTTC
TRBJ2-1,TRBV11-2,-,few,CASSLEAGQSSYNEQFF,TGTGCCAGCAGCTTAGAGGCCGGACAGAGCTCCTACAATGAGCAGTTCTTC
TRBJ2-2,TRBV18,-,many,CASSPGRETTGELFF,TGTGCCAGCTCACCAGGACGGGAGACCACCGGGGAGCTGTTTTTT
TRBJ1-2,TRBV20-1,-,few,CSARVPNAPNYGYTF,TGCAGTGCTAGAGTTCCTAATGCTCCTAACTATGGCTACACCTTC
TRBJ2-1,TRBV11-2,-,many,CASSLSRYNEQFF,TGTGCCAGCAGCTTATCTCGGTACAATGAGCAGTTCTTC
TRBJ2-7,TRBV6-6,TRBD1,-,CASSSDRDYEQYF,TGTGCCAGCAGCTCCGACAGGGACTACGAGCAGTACTTC
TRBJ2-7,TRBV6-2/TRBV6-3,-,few,CASRTGLVYEQYF,TGTGCCAGCAGAACCGGACTCGTCTACGAGCAGTACTTC
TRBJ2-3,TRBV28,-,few,CASGTGQKTDTQYF,TGTGCCAGCGGGACGGGGCAGAAGACAGATACGCAGTATTTT
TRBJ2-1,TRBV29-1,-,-,CSVEVAGNDEQFF,TGCAGCGTTGAAGTTGCCGGGAACGATGAGCAGTTCTTC
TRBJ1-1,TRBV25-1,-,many,CASSTAVKAFF,TGTGCCAGCTCGACAGCCGTTAAAGCTTTCTTT
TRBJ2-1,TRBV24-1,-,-,CATRAAYNEQFF,TGTGCCACCAGGGCCGCCTACAATGAGCAGTTCTTC